Sequencing of this T cell receptor (beta chain) was carried out in a study of CD8 T cells in ankylosing spondylitis (dated by TCRdb to 2016 to 2017). Broadly, across the study: T cell receptor beta repertoires were profiled in healthy donors and ankylosing spondylitis patients so that disease-linked TCR variants could be found. Peripheral blood was sampled, and synovial fluid was also collected from ankylosing spondylitis patients. The full study cohort was made up of about 24 ankylosing spondylitis patients and 108 healthy donors.

V loses 0 bases of germline sequence and J loses 0 bases, and the interval between the two ends is 6 bases. The CDR3, from cysteine to phenylalanine, totals 15 residues. Of all the DNA, just the CDR3 is kept, 45 bases in frame from base 1. According to the germline V gene, CDR1 reads SGHTA and CDR2 reads FQGNSA. TCRdb names Illumina HiSeq 2500 as the instrument used. Quantitative 5'-RACE with molecular barcodes was the method used to prepare the TCR beta libraries. In the paper's pipeline: Disease-linked TCR variants were identified with a new computational method built on a probabilistic model of VDJ rearrangement. TCRdb reanalyzed the raw reads on its own, using fastp at Q25 for trimming and MiXCR for clone calling, and kept in-frame beta chains. Duplicate CDR3 protein sequences are folded into a single record with the most common DNA and genes. These V and J calls originate from TCRdb's pipeline instead of the authors' own analysis. This sample comprises fewer than 250,000 distinct CDR3 sequences, 15% to 20% of them detected only once. The ten largest clones capture 42% of the sample.

What the study reported, not specific to this receptor: According to the report, matched synovial fluid samples from ankylosing spondylitis patients were significantly enriched for the disease-linked clones. Some motif variants were previously reported in synovial fluid and blood of reactive arthritis patients, suggesting common disease-initiation mechanisms. In peripheral blood, the disease-linked clones were found at relatively low frequencies and had a CD8+ phenotype. A TCR beta motif of about eight highly homologous amino acid variants appeared characteristic of blood from ankylosing spondylitis patients.

This clonotype has just a few counts. The clone's antigen remains unknown. No base qualities exist here, and no much larger clone lies one base off it. This chain is built from TRBV7-2 and TRBJ2-1, with no reliable assignment of the D segment. The clonotype comes from a male donor with ankylosing spondylitis. Sequencing input: blood, either unsorted or a sorted T cell fraction (not recorded which). The CDR3 amino acid sequence is: CASSLALRSYNEQFF. Here is the DNA: TGTGCCAGCAGCTTAGCGCTCCGCTCCTACAATGAGCAGTTCTTC.